This T cell receptor (beta chain) derives from a study of blood T cell repertoires in COVID-19 (dated by TCRdb to 2020 to 2022). As for the study more broadly: Samples covering the acute and convalescent phases of COVID-19 were provided by collaborators in the United States, Italy and Spain. The prospective study material was composed of cDNA or gDNA derived from T cells, B-cell-depleted T cells, or PBMCs. Deeply sampled blood TCRbeta repertoires from subjects exposed to, actively infected with, or recovered from COVID-19 were included in the dataset. The repertoires were released in a freely available public database intended as a resource for research on the immune response to SARS-CoV-2. Samples came from the ongoing ImmuneRACE study (first 160 participants) plus 1,254 subjects from 6 global collaborators. Sample metadata almost always included a de-identified subject ID, COVID-19 status, age in years and sex. Where available, HLA class I and class II types were obtained from metadata supplied by the sample provider rather than from assay-based typing. Study-wide findings and limitations: The amount of clinical and demographic metadata varied by source and participant and was provided uncurated.

The trim is 5 bases for V and 2 bases for J, with a gap of 11 bases between the germline ends. The germline V gene (reference sequence) sets CDR1 to LNHNV and CDR2 to YYDKDF. Including the terminal cysteine and phenylalanine, the CDR3 comprises 14 residues. Only the CDR3 DNA stays, 42 bases, in frame from base 1. On this clone: Its antigen is currently not known. The record has no base qualities; no much larger clone is one base away.

Each collaborating institution followed its own protocols to collect whole blood in K2EDTA tubes. For TCRbeta analysis, collaborator samples were shipped as frozen whole blood, as isolated PBMCs, or as DNA extracted from either sample type. TCRbeta CDR3 regions were amplified from genomic DNA by means of the immunoSEQ Assay, a bias-controlled multiplex PCR. The authors processed their data as follows. Within the assay, amplification of reference gene primers was used to estimate how many nucleated cells each sample contained. Sequence reads were collapsed and filtered to measure the absolute abundance of every unique TCRbeta CDR3 rearrangement. Productive Simpson clonality was computed per sample as the square root of Simpson's diversity index over productive rearrangements. Imported from immuneACCESS, the table was reduced by TCRdb to in-frame sequences with V and J called. These copies leave out some clones; in studies compared against another copy, an unresolved V gene accounts for under half, and the cause of the remainder is not known. That table is the source of V, J and clone size, and D and trimming were worked out from the DNA. This sample holds hundreds of thousands of clones; approximately 84% were observed only once. In total, the top ten clones hold 1.5% to 2% of the sample.

This receptor was identified in a woman of 80 years or more with acute or convalescent COVID-19. Rearrangement joined TRBV15 to TRBJ2-3, with TRBD1 perhaps the D gene, on 6 matching bases. Material: peripheral blood. The CDR3 region has the sequence CATSPGHLTDTQYF. The DNA sequence is as follows: TGTGCCACCAGCCCGGGACACCTCACAGATACGCAGTATTTT.